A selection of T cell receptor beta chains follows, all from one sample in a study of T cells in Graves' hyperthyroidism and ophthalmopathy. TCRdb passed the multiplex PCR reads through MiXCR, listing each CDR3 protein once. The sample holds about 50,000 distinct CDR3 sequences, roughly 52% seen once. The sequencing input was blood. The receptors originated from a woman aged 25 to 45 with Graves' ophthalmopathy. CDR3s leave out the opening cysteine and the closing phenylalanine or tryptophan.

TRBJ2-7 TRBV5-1 ASSNGQGAVYEQY
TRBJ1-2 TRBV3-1 ASSLRQGEGYGHT
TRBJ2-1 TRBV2 ASSRTSGRAQEQF
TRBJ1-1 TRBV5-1 ASSSSVTGGVSGAF
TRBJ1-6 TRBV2 ASRGTGQLDSPLH
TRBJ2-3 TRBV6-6 ASTTSGRDTQY
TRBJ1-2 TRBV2 ASTPQGANGYT
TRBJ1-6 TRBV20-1 SASWSSYNSPLH
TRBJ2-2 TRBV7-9 ASSFDRAGELF
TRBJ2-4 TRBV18 ASSPPGGARDIQY
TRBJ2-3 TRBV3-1 ASSQARGEFGTDTQY
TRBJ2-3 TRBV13 ASSLRAGGSTDTQY
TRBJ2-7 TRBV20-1 SASILAGGRGEQY
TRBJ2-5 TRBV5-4 ASSRDTYSQETQY
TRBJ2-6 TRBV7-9 ASSLGVDFGANVLT
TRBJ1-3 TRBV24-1 ATRAGTNTIY
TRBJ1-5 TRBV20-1 SATRDRLSNQPQH
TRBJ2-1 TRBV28 ASTTGGAGHNYNEQF
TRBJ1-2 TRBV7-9 ASSYPVQTDANYGYT
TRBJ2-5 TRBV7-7 ASSLGSSGSVTGETQY
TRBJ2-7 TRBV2 ASRAGLAGAFTYEQY
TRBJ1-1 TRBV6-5 ASSSMINTEAF
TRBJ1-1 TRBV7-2 ASSSARSTEAS
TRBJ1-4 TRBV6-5 ASSPQVGGAWQLF
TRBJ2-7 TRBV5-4 ASSSSWTSGAYEQY
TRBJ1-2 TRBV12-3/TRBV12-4 ASRTTGNYGYT
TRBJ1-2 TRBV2 ASSSGEGYT
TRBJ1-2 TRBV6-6 ASSNIDGWGYT
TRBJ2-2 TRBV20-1 SARDGIAEELL
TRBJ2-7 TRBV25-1 ASSSDSGDYEQY
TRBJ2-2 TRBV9 ASSANGGGTTGELF
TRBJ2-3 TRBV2 ASVVGQNTDTQY
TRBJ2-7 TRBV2 ASSEALTGY
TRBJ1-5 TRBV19 ASSPAGFGYEH
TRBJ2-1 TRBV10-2 ASSDWDNQQF
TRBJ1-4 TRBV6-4 ASSDSVF
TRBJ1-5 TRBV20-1 SATTIKAGTGNQPQH
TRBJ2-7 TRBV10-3 AISSMDRGRY
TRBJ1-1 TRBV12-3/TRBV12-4 ASSRQGVSLAF
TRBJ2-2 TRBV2 ASSESVQLGELF
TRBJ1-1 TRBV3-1 ASSLGERGWTEAF
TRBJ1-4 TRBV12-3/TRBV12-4 ASTTTTGAEKLF
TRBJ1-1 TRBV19 ASSFQGAGTEAF
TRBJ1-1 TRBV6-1 ASSHSVGGTEAF
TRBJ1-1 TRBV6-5 ASSPDLWNTEAF
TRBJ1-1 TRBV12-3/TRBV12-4 ASSWYRANTEAF
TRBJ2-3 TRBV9 ASSDRTGADTQY
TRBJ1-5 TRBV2 ASSRRQPQH
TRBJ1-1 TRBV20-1 SALRLAGPFDF
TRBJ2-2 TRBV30 AWSPHSGDDANTGELF
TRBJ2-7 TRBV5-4 ASSLQAAGYEQY
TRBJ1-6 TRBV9 ASSVGDTSYNSPLH
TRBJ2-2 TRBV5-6 ASSLGTPRAGELF
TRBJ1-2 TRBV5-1 ASSPGQHAGYT
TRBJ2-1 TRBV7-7 ASSLTRSKNEQF